Presented here are 5 T cell receptor beta chains from one specimen sequenced in a study of blood T cell repertoires in COVID-19. TCRdb's copy holds only in-frame clones and misses some; the assay was immunoSEQ multiplex PCR. The profile shows 140,000 to 150,000 clones, just under 80% of them singletons. The sample taken for sequencing was peripheral blood. These receptors originate from a woman aged 60-75 years with acute or convalescent COVID-19.

The chain uses TRBV5-1 and TRBJ2-1; maybe TRBD2 (6 bases). The CDR3 covers 13 residues. Trimming took off 0 bases at V and 7 bases at J, with 8 bases between the two ends. CDR1 and CDR2 from the germline V gene are SGHRS and YFSETQ. The CDR3: CASSLGAGNEQFF. The CDR3 DNA reads as TGCGCCAGCAGCTTGGGTGCGGGGAATGAGCAGTTCTTC.

The genes are TRBV7-9 and TRBJ2-5; 8 nucleotides line up with TRBD2. CDR3 length equals 14 residues. Germline V lookup: CDR1 SEHNR, CDR2 FQNEAQ (reference sequence). The ends lost 7 bases at V and 1 base at J; junction bases unmatched: 5. The chain's CDR3 is CASKEREFQETQYF. The CDR3 region has the DNA TGTGCCAGCAAGGAGCGGGAGTTCCAAGAGACCCAGTACTTC.

The gene calls are TRBV3-1 (or the pseudogene TRBV3-2) and TRBJ2-7; TRBD2 matches at 9 bases. Germline CDR1 reads LGHDT; CDR2 reads YNNKEL (reference sequence). This CDR3 contains 14 residues. Trimming cost V 4 bases and J 2 bases; bases outside gene matches: 3. The CDR3 coding sequence is TGTGCCAGCAGCCGAGAGCGGGGGGCCTACGAGCAGTACTTC. This gives the protein CASSRERGAYEQYF.

The chain has TRBV7-7 and TRBJ2-1; a weak D match, TRBD2 (5 bases). Germline values: CDR1 SSHAT, CDR2 FNYEAQ (reference sequence). V lost 5 bases and J lost 10, with 24 bases in between. There are 16 residues in the CDR3. CDR3 sequence reads: CASSPGRTPFTEEQFF. In nucleotides, the CDR3 is TGTGCCAGCAGCCCGGGCCGGACTCCCTTTACTGAAGAGCAGTTCTTC.

The gene calls are TRBV6-5 and TRBJ1-1; 8 bases agree with TRBD1. Germline V gives CDR1 MNHEY, CDR2 SVGAGI. CDR3 length: 15 amino acids. The trim removed 5 bases at V and 2 bases at J, leaving 7 bases unmatched. The CDR3 sequence: CASSTPGGLNTEAFF. The CDR3 DNA sequence: TGTGCCAGCAGTACCCCAGGGGGCTTAAACACTGAAGCTTTCTTT.